Below, 5 T cell receptor beta chains from the same sample are listed, as sequenced in a study of blood T cell repertoires in COVID-19. TCRdb's table, derived via immunoSEQ multiplex PCR, lists solely in-frame clones and lacks some. The data hold about 220,000 clones, with 75% to 90% observed a single time. Sequenced: PBMCs or T cells enriched from blood (not recorded which). These receptors all come from a young woman in a cohort exposed to, infected with or recovered from COVID-19 (not recorded which).

V is TRBV19 and J is TRBJ2-3; weak D call: TRBD2 (6 bases). Germline assignment: CDR1 LNHDA and CDR2 SQIVND (reference sequence). Trimming pared 6 bases from V and 0 bases from J, leaving 10 bases between. CDR3 length: 14 amino acids. The CDR3 bases are TGTGCCAGTAGATGGCGGGGTAGCACAGATACGCAGTATTTT. Its translation: CASRWRGSTDTQYF.

The chain combines TRBV18 with TRBJ2-7; a weak D match, TRBD1 (5 bases). Germline CDR1 and CDR2: KGHSH and LQKENI. Trimming took 3 bases from V and 0 from J, leaving 6 bases between them. CDR3 length: 13 amino acids. The CDR3 region is CASSPGRSYEQYF. The CDR3 bases are TGTGCCAGCTCACCGGGGCGCTCCTACGAGCAGTACTTC.

CDR3 in DNA: TGTGCCAGCTCACTAACCAATACGGGACAAGTCCCCGAGCAGTACTTC. It yields the protein CASSLTNTGQVPEQYF. The chain combines TRBV18 with TRBJ2-7; the D gene is possibly TRBD1 (6 bases). Per germline, CDR1 KGHSH and CDR2 LQKENI. V dropped 4 bases and J dropped 6 bases, with 22 bases sitting between them. The CDR3 extends over 16 amino acids.

The J gene is TRBJ1-1, the V gene TRBV10-1, with D perhaps TRBD1 (6 bases). The CDR3 contains 13 residues. V lost 3 bases and J 7 bases, leaving 12 bases between the germline ends. CDR1 is WNHNN, CDR2 SYGVQD, per germline (reference sequence). The CDR3 protein is CASSEGGDVEAFF. The CDR3 DNA is TGCGCCAGCAGTGAAGGGGGGGATGTTGAAGCTTTCTTT.

Remarks on this clone: A junction end diverges from the germline sequence, so it may reflect a read error. V gene TRBV7-2 combines with J gene TRBJ1-1, with D unclear. The CDR3 is made up of 13 amino acids. Germline loops: CDR1 SGHTA, CDR2 FQGNSA. DNA for the CDR3: TGTGCCAGAAGCTCGAACTGGAACACTGAAGCTTTCTTT. Its translation is CARSSNWNTEAFF.